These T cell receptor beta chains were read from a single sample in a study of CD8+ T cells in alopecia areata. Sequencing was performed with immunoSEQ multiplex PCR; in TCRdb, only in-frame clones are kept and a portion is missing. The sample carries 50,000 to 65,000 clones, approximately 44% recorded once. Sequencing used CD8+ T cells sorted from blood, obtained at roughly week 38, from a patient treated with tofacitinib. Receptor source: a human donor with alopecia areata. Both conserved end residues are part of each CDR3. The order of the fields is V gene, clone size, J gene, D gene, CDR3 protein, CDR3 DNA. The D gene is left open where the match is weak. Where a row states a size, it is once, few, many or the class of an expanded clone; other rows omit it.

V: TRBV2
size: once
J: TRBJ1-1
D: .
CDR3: CASRAGRTVEAFF
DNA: TGTGCCAGCAGGGCCGGACGGACAGTTGAAGCTTTCTTT

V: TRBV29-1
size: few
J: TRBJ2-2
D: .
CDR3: CSVANRNTGELFF
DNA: TGCAGCGTTGCGAACAGAAACACCGGGGAGCTGTTTTTT

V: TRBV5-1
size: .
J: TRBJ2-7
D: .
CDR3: CASSKWGYEQYF
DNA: TGCGCCAGCAGCAAGTGGGGCTACGAGCAGTACTTC

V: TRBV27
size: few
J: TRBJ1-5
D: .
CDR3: CASSLTARSNQPQHF
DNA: TGTGCCAGCAGTTTAACGGCCAGGAGTAATCAGCCCCAGCATTTT

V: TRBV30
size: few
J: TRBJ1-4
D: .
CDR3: CAWSYSPKNEKLFF
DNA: TGTGCCTGGAGTTATTCACCGAAGAATGAAAAACTGTTTTTT

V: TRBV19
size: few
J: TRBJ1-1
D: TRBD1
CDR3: CASSGDSIPTEAFF
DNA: TGTGCCAGTAGTGGGGACAGTATACCCACTGAAGCTTTCTTT

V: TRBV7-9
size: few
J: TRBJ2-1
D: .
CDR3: CASSLTLSGSNEQFF
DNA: TGTGCCAGCAGCTTAACCCTGAGTGGCTCCAATGAGCAGTTCTTC

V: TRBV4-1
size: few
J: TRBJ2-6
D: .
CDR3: CASSQGSGSGANVLTF
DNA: TGCGCCAGCAGCCAAGGGTCGGGCTCTGGGGCCAACGTCCTGACTTTC

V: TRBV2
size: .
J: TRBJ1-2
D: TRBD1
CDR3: CASRKTGGGYGYTF
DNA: TGTGCCAGCAGGAAGACAGGGGGCGGCTATGGCTACACCTTC

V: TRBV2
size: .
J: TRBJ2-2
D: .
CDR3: CASGPRDATGELFF
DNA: TGTGCCAGCGGCCCCCGGGACGCAACCGGGGAGCTGTTTTTT

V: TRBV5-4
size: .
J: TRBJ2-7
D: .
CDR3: CASSFRPLNEQYF
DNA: TGTGCCAGCAGCTTTCGCCCGCTAAACGAGCAGTACTTC

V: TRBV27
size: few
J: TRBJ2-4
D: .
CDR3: CASSLGRSSIQYF
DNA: TGTGCCAGCAGTTTAGGTCGGTCCAGCATTCAGTACTTC

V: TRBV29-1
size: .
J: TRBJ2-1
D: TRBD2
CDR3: CSVVSSGRAAEQFF
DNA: TGCAGCGTTGTGTCTAGCGGGAGGGCCGCTGAGCAGTTCTTC

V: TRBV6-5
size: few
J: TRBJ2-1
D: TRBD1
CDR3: CASSTAQGMAEQFF
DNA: TGTGCCAGCAGTACCGCACAGGGGATGGCTGAGCAGTTCTTC

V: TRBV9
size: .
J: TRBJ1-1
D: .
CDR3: CASSPRDTEAFF
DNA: TGTGCCAGCAGCCCCAGGGACACTGAAGCTTTCTTT

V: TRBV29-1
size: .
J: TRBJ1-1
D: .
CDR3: CSVEGGVTEAFF
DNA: TGCAGCGTTGAAGGGGGGGTGACGGAAGCTTTCTTT

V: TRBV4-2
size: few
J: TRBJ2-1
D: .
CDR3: CASSQDDEQFF
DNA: TGTGCCAGCAGCCAAGATGATGAGCAGTTCTTC

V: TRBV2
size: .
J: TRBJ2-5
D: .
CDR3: CASDLLQETQYF
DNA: TGTGCCAGCGACTTGCTACAAGAGACCCAGTACTTC

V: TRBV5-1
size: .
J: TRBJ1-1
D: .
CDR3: CASSLWPGEKAFF
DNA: TGCGCCAGCAGCTTGTGGCCAGGGGAGAAAGCTTTCTTT

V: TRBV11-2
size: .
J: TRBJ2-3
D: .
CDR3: CASSRTDTQYF
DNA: TGTGCCAGCAGCCGCACAGATACGCAGTATTTT

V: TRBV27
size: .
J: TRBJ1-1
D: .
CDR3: CASSFSVGTEAFF
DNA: TGTGCCAGCAGTTTCTCCGTGGGCACTGAAGCTTTCTTT

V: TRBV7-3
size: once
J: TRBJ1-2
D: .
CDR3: CASSPGGELGPHYGYTF
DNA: TGTGCCAGCAGCCCCGGCGGCGAGTTGGGGCCCCACTATGGCTACACCTTC

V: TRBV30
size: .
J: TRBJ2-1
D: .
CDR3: CAWIPPGNEQFF
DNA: TGTGCCTGGATACCACCGGGGAATGAGCAGTTCTTC

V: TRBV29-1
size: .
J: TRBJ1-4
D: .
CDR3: CSVGGMREEKLFF
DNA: TGCAGCGTTGGAGGGATGAGAGAGGAAAAACTGTTTTTT

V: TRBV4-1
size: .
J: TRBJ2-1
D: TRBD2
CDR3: CASSQETSGRAGEQFF
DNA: TGCGCCAGCAGCCAGGAGACTAGCGGGAGGGCCGGGGAGCAGTTCTTC

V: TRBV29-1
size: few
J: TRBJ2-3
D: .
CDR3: CSVEGGKRVTDTQYF
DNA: TGCAGCGTTGAAGGTGGTAAGCGGGTCACAGATACGCAGTATTTT

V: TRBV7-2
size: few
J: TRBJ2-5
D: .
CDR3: CASSLEPAPETQYF
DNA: TGTGCCAGCAGCTTAGAACCGGCGCCTGAGACCCAGTACTTC

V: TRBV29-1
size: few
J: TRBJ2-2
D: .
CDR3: CSVVGLANTGELFF
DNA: TGCAGCGTTGTAGGGCTAGCGAACACCGGGGAGCTGTTTTTT

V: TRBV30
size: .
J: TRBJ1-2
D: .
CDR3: CAWNSPGRNYGYTF
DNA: TGTGCCTGGAATTCCCCGGGACGGAACTATGGCTACACCTTC

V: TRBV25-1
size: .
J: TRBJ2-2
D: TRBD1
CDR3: CASTSGLQGLDGELFF
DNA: TGTGCCAGCACTTCCGGATTACAGGGGCTGGACGGGGAGCTGTTTTTT

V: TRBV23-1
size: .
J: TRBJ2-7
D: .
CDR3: CASARTASYEQYF
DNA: TGCGCCAGCGCGAGGACTGCTTCCTACGAGCAGTACTTC

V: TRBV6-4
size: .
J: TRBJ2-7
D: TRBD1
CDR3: CASSYSTPSDRVTEQYF
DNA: TGTGCCAGCAGTTACTCGACTCCATCCGACAGGGTAACAGAGCAGTACTTC

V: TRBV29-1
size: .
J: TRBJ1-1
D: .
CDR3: CSVVTGMNTEAFF
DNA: TGCAGCGTTGTTACAGGTATGAACACTGAAGCTTTCTTT

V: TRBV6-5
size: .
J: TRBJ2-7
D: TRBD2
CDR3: CASSYSGGTSAHEQYF
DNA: TGTGCCAGCAGTTACTCAGGCGGGACTAGCGCCCACGAGCAGTACTTC

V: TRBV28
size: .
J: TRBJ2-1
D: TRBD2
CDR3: CASSLPLAGALYNEQFF
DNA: TGTGCCAGCAGTTTACCATTAGCGGGAGCTCTCTACAATGAGCAGTTCTTC

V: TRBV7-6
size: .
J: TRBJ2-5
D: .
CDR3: CASSDGRFRETQYF
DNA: TGTGCCAGCAGCGATGGAAGGTTTCGGGAGACCCAGTACTTC

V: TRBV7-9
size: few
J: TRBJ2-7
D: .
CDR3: CASSFRPYEQYF
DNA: TGTGCCAGCAGCTTCCGGCCATACGAGCAGTACTTC

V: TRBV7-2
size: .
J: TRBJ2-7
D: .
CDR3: CASSLDVGTYEQYF
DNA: TGTGCCAGCAGCTTAGATGTCGGGACTTACGAGCAGTACTTC

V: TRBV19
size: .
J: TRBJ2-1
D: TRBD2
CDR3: CASSISGTYNEQFF
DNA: TGTGCCAGTAGTATCAGCGGGACCTACAATGAGCAGTTCTTC

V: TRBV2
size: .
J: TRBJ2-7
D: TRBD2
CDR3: CASSGLATSSYEQYF
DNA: TGTGCCAGCAGTGGACTAGCGACTAGCTCCTACGAGCAGTACTTC

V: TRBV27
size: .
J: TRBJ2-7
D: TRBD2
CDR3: CASSLWPSGTYEQYF
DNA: TGTGCCAGCAGTTTATGGCCTAGCGGCACCTACGAGCAGTACTTC

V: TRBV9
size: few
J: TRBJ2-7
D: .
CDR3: CASSVADTYYEQYF
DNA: TGTGCCAGCAGCGTCGCGGACACTTACTACGAGCAGTACTTC

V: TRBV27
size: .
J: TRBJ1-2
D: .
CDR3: CASSLLPLESNYGYTF
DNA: TGTGCCAGCAGTTTATTGCCCTTGGAAAGCAACTATGGCTACACCTTC

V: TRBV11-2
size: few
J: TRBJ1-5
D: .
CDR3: CAEGPGHQPQHF
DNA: TGTGCAGAGGGGCCAGGACATCAGCCCCAGCATTTT

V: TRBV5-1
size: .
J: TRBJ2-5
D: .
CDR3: CASSWPRVEETQYF
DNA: TGCGCCAGCAGCTGGCCCAGGGTTGAAGAGACCCAGTACTTC

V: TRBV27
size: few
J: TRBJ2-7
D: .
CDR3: CASSAQPRGEQYF
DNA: TGTGCCAGCAGCGCTCAGCCAAGGGGCGAGCAGTACTTC

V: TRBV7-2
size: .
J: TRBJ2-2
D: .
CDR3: CASGAGTNTGELFF
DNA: TGTGCCAGCGGAGCCGGGACGAACACCGGGGAGCTGTTTTTT

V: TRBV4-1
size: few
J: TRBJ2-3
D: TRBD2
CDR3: CASSQARLAGVPYF
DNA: TGCGCCAGCAGCCAAGCGAGACTAGCGGGAGTCCCGTATTTT